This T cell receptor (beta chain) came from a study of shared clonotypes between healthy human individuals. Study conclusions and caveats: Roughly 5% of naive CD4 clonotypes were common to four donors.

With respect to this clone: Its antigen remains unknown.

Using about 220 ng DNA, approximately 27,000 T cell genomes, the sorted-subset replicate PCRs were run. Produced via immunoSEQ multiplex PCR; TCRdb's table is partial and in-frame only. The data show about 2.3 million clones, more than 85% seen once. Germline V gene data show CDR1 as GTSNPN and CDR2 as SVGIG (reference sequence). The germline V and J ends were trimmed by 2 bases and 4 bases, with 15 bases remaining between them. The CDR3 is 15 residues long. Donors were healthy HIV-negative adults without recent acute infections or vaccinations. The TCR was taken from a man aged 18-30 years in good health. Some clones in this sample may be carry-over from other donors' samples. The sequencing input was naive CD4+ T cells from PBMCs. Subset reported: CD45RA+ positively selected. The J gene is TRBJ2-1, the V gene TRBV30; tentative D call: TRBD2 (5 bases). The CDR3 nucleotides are TGTGCCTGGAGTCCTAGGCAGCGGAAGTACAATGAGCAGTTCTTC. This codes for CAWSPRQRKYNEQFF.